Below are 11 T cell receptor beta chains sequenced from a single sample in a study of blood T cell repertoires in COVID-19. The method was immunoSEQ multiplex PCR; TCRdb's version includes in-frame clones alone and lacks a portion of them. The data show about 87,000 clones, about 83% seen once. The sample taken for sequencing was peripheral blood. These receptors came from a woman aged 70-85 years with acute or convalescent COVID-19.

The V and J genes are TRBV27 and TRBJ1-2; D not certain. Per the germline V gene, CDR1 is MNHEY and CDR2 is SMNVEV (reference sequence). Between the trimmed V and J ends, which lost 4 bases and 0 bases, there was a span of 9 bases. This CDR3 has 14 amino acids. CDR3 in amino acids: CASSSAAANYGYTF. The CDR3 DNA reads TGTGCCAGCAGTTCGGCGGCAGCTAACTATGGCTACACCTTC.

The gene calls are TRBV5-1 and TRBJ2-2; the D is unclear. V lost 0 bases and J lost 2, with 5 bases in between. Per germline, CDR1 SGHRS and CDR2 YFSETQ. The length of the CDR3 is 14 residues. CDR3 protein: CASSLDLNTGELFF. CDR3 nucleotides: TGCGCCAGCAGCTTGGATCTAAACACCGGGGAGCTGTTTTTT. The variable domain in full, completed from reference TRBV5-1 and TRBJ2-2, reads KAGVTQTPRYLIKTRGQQVTLSCSPISGHRSVSWYQQTPGQGLQFLFEYFSETQRNKGNFPGRFSGRQFSNSRSEMNVSTLELGDSALYLCASSLDLNTGELFFGEGSRLTVL.

V gene TRBV14 combines with J gene TRBJ2-5; 7 nucleotides line up with TRBD2. The V gene end was trimmed by 3 bases and the J gene end by 2 bases; junction bases not matched to a gene: 0. CDR3 length: 13 residues. Germline-derived CDR1 and CDR2 are SGHDN and FVKESK. The CDR3 region has the DNA TGTGCCAGCAGCCACGGGGGGCAAGAGACCCAGTACTTC. Translation: CASSHGGQETQYF.

The rearrangement links TRBV19 to TRBJ1-2, with TRBD1 identical over 8 bases. V dropped 0 bases and J dropped 7; count of bases not matched to a gene: 10. The CDR3 consists of 16 residues. The germline CDR1 and CDR2 sequences are LNHDA and SQIVND (reference sequence). CDR3 residues: CASSIDLATGESGYTF. The CDR3, as DNA: TGTGCCAGTAGTATAGATCTAGCGACAGGGGAAAGTGGCTACACCTTC. The full variable domain, its missing parts supplied by reference TRBV19 and TRBJ1-2, is DGGITQSPKYLFRKEGQNVTLSCEQNLNHDAMYWYRQDPGQGLRLIYYSQIVNDFQKGDIAEGYSVSREKKESFPLTVTSAQKNPTAFYLCASSIDLATGESGYTFGSGTRLTVV.

This clone appeared once. The rearrangement uses TRBV27 and TRBJ1-1; D is unclear. Trimming cost V 5 bases and J 2 bases, with 6 bases left between them. The germline CDR1 and CDR2 sequences are MNHEY and SMNVEV (reference sequence). This CDR3 spans 12 amino acids. This CDR3 reads CASSRGNTEAFF. The CDR3 region has the DNA TGTGCCAGCAGTCGAGGAAACACTGAAGCTTTCTTT.

The rearrangement joins TRBV6-5 to TRBJ1-2; 10 bases align to TRBD1. J gave up 7 bases and V 2 bases, and 4 bases lay outside the gene matches. The germline CDR1 and CDR2 sequences are MNHEY and SVGAGI. The CDR3 loop spans 14 amino acids. The CDR3 reads CASSYRDRGRGYTF. For the CDR3, the DNA is TGTGCCAGCAGTTACCGGGACAGGGGTCGTGGCTACACCTTC.

The V and J genes are TRBV11-2 and TRBJ2-7; 10 nucleotides match TRBD1. Per germline, CDR1 SGHAT and CDR2 FQNNGV. The CDR3 runs to 13 residues. Trimming at V came to 5 bases and at J to 4 bases, leaving 2 bases not matched to a gene. The CDR3 nucleotides read TGTGCCAGCAGCCTGGACAGGGGGTACGAGCAGTACTTC. This sequence encodes CASSLDRGYEQYF.

The chain links TRBV5-6 to TRBJ2-3; TRBD1 matches 7 bases. Unmatched junction bases numbered 4, after V lost 4 bases and J lost 2 bases. Per germline, CDR1 SGHDT and CDR2 YYEEEE. This CDR3 spans 14 amino acids. The CDR3 region has the DNA TGTGCCAGCAGCATGACAGGGTCCACAGATACGCAGTATTTT. Its protein product is CASSMTGSTDTQYF.

V gene TRBV10-2 combines with J gene TRBJ1-1; 7 bases are shared with TRBD1. The CDR3 spans 13 residues. Trimming at V came to 11 bases and at J to 1 base, leaving 7 bases not matched to a gene. CDR1 and CDR2 from the germline V gene are WSHSY and SAAADI. The CDR3 spells CAQRDRENTEAFF. Here the CDR3 DNA reads TGCGCCCAGAGGGACAGAGAGAACACTGAAGCTTTCTTT.

The rearrangement links TRBV3-1 (or the pseudogene TRBV3-2) to TRBJ2-2; D is possibly TRBD2 (5 bases). Germline V gene lookup returns CDR1 LGHDT and CDR2 YNNKEL (reference sequence). V lost 2 bases, J lost 1 base, and 20 bases lay in between. This CDR3 is 19 amino acids long. The CDR3, as DNA: TGTGCCAGCAGCCAAAATATCGCGGACTTGAGGCTGAACACCGGGGAGCTGTTTTTT. It codes for CASSQNIADLRLNTGELFF.

V and J are TRBV3-1 (or the pseudogene TRBV3-2) and TRBJ1-1; possibly TRBD1 for D (6 bases). Germline assignment: CDR1 LGHDT and CDR2 YNNKEL (reference sequence). Trimming took 1 base from V and 9 from J, leaving 12 bases between them. This CDR3 spans 13 amino acids. The CDR3 region has the DNA TGTGCCAGCAGCCAAGGCCAGGGGATTAAAGCTTTCTTT. This translates into CASSQGQGIKAFF.